The clone carrying this T cell receptor beta chain has more than one count but fewer than ten. Its target is unknown. Naive CD8 cells, CD45RO-negative and positively selected for CCR7, excluded terminally differentiated effector memory CD45RA+ cells. This sample stems from a study of shared clonotypes between healthy human individuals. Broader study findings: Among a handful of donors, approximately 5% of naive CD4 clonotypes were found in common.

The protocol was immunoSEQ multiplex PCR, while the TCRdb copy is restricted to in-frame clones and leaves out a portion. The sample lists roughly 590,000 clones; less than 97% were seen once. The V gene lost 1 base and the J gene lost 12 bases, with 9 bases spanning the gap. CDR1 and CDR2 (germline): SEHNR, FQNEAQ (reference sequence). This CDR3 has 12 residues. This receptor was identified in a woman aged 25 to 45 in good health. The sample taken for sequencing was naive CD8+ T cells sorted from blood. V usage is TRBV7-9 and J usage is TRBJ1-4; D gene uncertain. The chain's CDR3 is CASSLVGGELFF. DNA for the CDR3: TGTGCCAGCAGCTTAGTTGGCGGGGAACTGTTTTTT.